This TCR beta chain comes out of a study of a mutant IDH1 vaccine in newly diagnosed glioma. Turning to this clone: Its antigen is undetermined.

CDR1 and CDR2 from the germline V gene are SGHNT and YYREEE (reference sequence). The CDR3 covers 16 residues. V dropped 4 bases and J dropped 2; count of bases not matched to a gene: 5. Study-level findings and limits: Any relationship between pseudoprogression and changes in top peripheral T cell clonotypes seemed absent.

Time point described: week 47, end of study. A 20-mer mutant IDH1 peptide at 300 ug was injected subcutaneously with topical imiquimod. Scheduled for weeks 1, 3, 5, 7, 11, 15, 19 and 23, eight vaccinations were given to patients. Method: immunoSEQ multiplex PCR; TCRdb's copy keeps in-frame clones and lacks some. Here the sample spans tens of thousands of clones, about 81% being singletons. This chain links TRBV5-4 with TRBJ2-5; 13 positions match TRBD2. This TCR was sampled from a man aged 40-55 years with glioma. The sequencing here drew on PBMCs, taken from a glioma patient whose treatment included an IDH1 peptide vaccine. The CDR3 protein is CASSLLLAGGQETQYF. Written as DNA, the CDR3 is TGTGCCAGCAGCCTATTACTAGCGGGGGGGCAAGAGACCCAGTACTTC. Based on the CDR3 plus reference TRBV5-4 and TRBJ2-5, the full variable domain is ETGVTQSPTHLIKTRGQQVTLRCSSQSGHNTVSWYQQALGQGPQFIFQYYREEENGRGNFPPRFSGLQFPNYSSELNVNALELDDSALYLCASSLLLAGGQETQYFGPGTRLLVL.